A single T cell receptor beta chain is shown here with its context. The sample is drawn from a study of blood T cell repertoires in COVID-19. Study-wide context: T cells, B-cell-depleted T cells, or PBMCs supplied cDNA or gDNA.

The assay was immunoSEQ multiplex PCR, and TCRdb's table has in-frame clones only and misses some. The table includes 250,000 to 300,000 clones, 75% to 95% detected once. The CDR3 extends over 14 amino acids. Per germline, CDR1 SEHNR and CDR2 FQNEAQ (reference sequence). V was trimmed by 5 bases and J by 8 bases, leaving 18 bases between them. The sequencing input was PBMCs or T cells enriched from blood (not recorded which). The rearrangement joins TRBV7-9 to TRBJ1-2, with D perhaps TRBD1 (5 bases). The source of this sequence is a woman under 40 who had recovered from COVID-19. CDR3 region: CASSPSTEFTGYTF. The CDR3 DNA is TGTGCCAGCAGCCCGTCGACAGAGTTCACGGGCTACACCTTC.